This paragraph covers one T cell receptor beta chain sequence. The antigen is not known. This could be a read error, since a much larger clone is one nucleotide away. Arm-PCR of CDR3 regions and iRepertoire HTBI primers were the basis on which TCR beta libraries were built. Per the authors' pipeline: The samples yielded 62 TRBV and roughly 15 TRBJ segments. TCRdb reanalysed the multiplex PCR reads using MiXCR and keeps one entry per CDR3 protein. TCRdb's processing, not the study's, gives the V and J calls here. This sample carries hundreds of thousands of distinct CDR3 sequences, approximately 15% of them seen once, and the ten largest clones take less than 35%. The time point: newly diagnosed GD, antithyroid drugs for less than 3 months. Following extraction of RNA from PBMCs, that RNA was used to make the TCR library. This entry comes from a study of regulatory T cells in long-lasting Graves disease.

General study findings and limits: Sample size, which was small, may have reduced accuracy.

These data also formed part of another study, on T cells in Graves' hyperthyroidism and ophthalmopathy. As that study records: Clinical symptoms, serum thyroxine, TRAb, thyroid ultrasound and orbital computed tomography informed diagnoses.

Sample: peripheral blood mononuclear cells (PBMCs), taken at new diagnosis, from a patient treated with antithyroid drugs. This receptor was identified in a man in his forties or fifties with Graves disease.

The CDR3 DNA reads as TGTGCCAGCAGTCCCCTCAGCAGGAATGAAGAACTGTTTTTT. Encoded protein: CASSPLSRNEELFF. The chain combines TRBV12-3 or TRBV12-4 with TRBJ1-4; D unclear. The CDR3 sequence is 14 residues long.